The TCR beta chain described here comes from a study of early T cells in non-severe SARS-CoV-2 infection. Study at large: Sequencing of bulk RNA from unsorted whole blood was done, without chain pairing. Study results and caveats: Private and CD4 specificities were missed by VDJdb matching, skewed to anti-spike CD8.

CDR3 size: 16 residues. Per germline, CDR1 SGHRS and CDR2 YFSETQ. V dropped 4 bases and J dropped 0; count of bases not matched to a gene: 8. Each cDNA molecule carried a unique molecular identifier. TCRdb reprocessed the 5' RACE reads via MiXCR and lists one record per CDR3 protein. Of tens of thousands of distinct CDR3 sequences in the sample, 4.9% were seen once. About this clonotype itself: Antigen: not known.

The source of this sequence is an adult who was a healthcare worker with PCR-confirmed SARS-CoV-2 infection or an uninfected control (not recorded which). Sequenced: whole blood. The V call is TRBV5-1, the J call TRBJ2-7; TRBD1 aligns across 9 bases. The CDR3 DNA reads TGCGCCAGCAGCACCGGGACAGGGAGGAACTCCTACGAGCAGTACTTC. Protein: CASSTGTGRNSYEQYF.